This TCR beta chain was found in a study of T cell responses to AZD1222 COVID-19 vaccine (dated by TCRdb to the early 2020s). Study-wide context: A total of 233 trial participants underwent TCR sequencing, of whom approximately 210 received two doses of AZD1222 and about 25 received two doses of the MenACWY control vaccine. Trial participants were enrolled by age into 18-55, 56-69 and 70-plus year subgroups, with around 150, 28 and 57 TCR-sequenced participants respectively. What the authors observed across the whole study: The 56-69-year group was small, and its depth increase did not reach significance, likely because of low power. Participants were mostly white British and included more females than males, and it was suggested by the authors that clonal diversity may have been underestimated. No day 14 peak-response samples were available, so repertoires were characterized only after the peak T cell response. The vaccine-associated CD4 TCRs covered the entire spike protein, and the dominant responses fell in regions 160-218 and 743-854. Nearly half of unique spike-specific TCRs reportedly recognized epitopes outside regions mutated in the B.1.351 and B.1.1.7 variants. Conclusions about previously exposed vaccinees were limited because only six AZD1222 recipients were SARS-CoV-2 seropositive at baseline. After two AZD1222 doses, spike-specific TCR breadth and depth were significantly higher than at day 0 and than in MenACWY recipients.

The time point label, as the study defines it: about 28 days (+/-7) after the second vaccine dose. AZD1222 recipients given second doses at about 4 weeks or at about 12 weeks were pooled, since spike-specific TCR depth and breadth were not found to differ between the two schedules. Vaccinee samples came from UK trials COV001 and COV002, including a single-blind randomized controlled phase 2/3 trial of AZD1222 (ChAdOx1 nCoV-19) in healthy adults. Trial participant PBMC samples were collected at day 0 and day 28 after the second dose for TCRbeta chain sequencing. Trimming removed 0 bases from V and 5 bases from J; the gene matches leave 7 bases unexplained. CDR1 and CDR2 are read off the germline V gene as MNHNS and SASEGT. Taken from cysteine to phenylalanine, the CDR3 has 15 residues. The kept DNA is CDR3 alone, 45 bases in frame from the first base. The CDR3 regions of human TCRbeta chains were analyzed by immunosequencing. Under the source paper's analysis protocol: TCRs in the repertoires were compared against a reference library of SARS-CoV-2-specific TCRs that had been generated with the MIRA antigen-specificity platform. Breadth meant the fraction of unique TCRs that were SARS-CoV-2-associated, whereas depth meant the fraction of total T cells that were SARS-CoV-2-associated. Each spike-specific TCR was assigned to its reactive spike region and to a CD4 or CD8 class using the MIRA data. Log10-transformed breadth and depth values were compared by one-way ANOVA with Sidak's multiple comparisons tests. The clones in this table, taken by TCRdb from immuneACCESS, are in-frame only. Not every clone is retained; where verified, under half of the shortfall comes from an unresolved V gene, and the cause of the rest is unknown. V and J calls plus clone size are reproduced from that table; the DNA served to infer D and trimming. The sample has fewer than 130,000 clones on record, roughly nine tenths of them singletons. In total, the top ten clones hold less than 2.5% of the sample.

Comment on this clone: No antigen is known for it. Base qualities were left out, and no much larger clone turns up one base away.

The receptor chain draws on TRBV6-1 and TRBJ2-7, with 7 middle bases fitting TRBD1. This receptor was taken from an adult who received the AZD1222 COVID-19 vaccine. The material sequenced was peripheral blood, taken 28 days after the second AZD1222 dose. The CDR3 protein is CASSEASGTVNEQYF. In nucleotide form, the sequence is TGTGCCAGCAGTGAAGCATCAGGGACAGTCAACGAGCAGTACTTC.